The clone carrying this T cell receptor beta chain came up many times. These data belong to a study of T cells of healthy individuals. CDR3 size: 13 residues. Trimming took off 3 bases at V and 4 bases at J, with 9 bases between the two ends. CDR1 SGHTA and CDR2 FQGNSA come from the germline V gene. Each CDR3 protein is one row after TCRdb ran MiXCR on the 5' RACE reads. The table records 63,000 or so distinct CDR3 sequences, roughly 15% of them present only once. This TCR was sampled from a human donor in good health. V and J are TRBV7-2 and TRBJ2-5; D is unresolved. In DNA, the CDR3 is TGTGCCAGCAGCTTCCCACCCCGAGAGACCCAGTACTTC. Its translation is CASSFPPRETQYF.